These 20 T cell receptor beta chains were all obtained from the same sample, sequenced in a study of beta chain features in type 1 diabetes. Sequencing targeted expressed TCRB transcripts, as all isolated RNA had been reverse transcribed. Clones were read by immunoSEQ multiplex PCR, and TCRdb kept only the in-frame ones, dropping some. The table has about 620,000 clones, less than 20% seen once; the top ten hold about 0.086%. Material: naive CD4+ T cells from blood. The receptors originated from a man aged 18 to 30 in good health.

In this sample, this clone turned up a few times. The genes are TRBV10-3 and TRBJ1-3, with D unresolved. Germline lookup yields CDR1 ENHRY and CDR2 SYGVKD. Trimming removed 5 bases from V and 0 bases from J, with 5 bases in between. The CDR3 spans 13 residues. The CDR3 bases are TGTGCCATCAGTCAACCCTCTGGAAACACCATATATTTT. Its translation is CAISQPSGNTIYF.

The V call is TRBV9, the J call TRBJ1-3; unclear D gene. This CDR3 is 14 amino acids long. Germline CDR1 SGDLS, CDR2 YYNGEE. V was cut by 4 bases and J by 4 bases, with 12 bases left in between. The CDR3 nucleotides read TGTGCCAGCAGCCCCTTTGGGCCGGGAAACACCATATATTTT. Its translation: CASSPFGPGNTIYF.

The rearrangement joins TRBV7-2 to TRBJ2-5, with D maybe TRBD1 (6 bases). Germline CDR1 is SGHTA and CDR2 is FQGNSA. The CDR3 extends over 15 amino acids. The V end lost 5 bases, the J end lost 1 base, and 14 bases lay between the germline ends. CDR3 in DNA: TGTGCCAGCAGCCCCCCGAGGGGGTTCCAAGAGACCCAGTACTTC. This encodes CASSPPRGFQETQYF. The entire variable domain, with the rest obtained from reference TRBV7-2 and TRBJ2-5, is as follows: GAGVSQSPSNKVTEKGKDVELRCDPISGHTALYWYRQSLGQGLEFLIYFQGNSAPDKSGLPSDRFSAERTGGSVSTLTIQRTQQEDSAVYLCASSPPRGFQETQYFGPGTRLLVL.

This clone was detected a few times. This sequence joins TRBV19 and TRBJ2-2; tentatively, D is TRBD1 (7 bases). This CDR3 region has 15 residues. Trimming shortened V by 3 bases and J by 10 bases, and 18 bases separated the two germline ends. Looked up from germline, CDR1 is LNHDA and CDR2 is SQIVND (reference sequence). The CDR3 region has the DNA TGTGCCAGTAGTATTGTCAGGGGGGCCAGGGAGGAGCTGTTTTTT. Encoded protein: CASSIVRGAREELFF. Full variable domain (missing parts from reference TRBV19 and TRBJ2-2): DGGITQSPKYLFRKEGQNVTLSCEQNLNHDAMYWYRQDPGQGLRLIYYSQIVNDFQKGDIAEGYSVSREKKESFPLTVTSAQKNPTAFYLCASSIVRGAREELFFGEGSRLTVL.

This clone was counted only a few times. The rearrangement links TRBV5-1 to TRBJ2-6, with D perhaps TRBD1 (5 bases). V shed 2 bases and J shed 4 bases, with 10 bases lying between them. From germline, CDR1 is SGHRS and CDR2 YFSETQ. CDR3 length: 15 residues. The CDR3 region is CASSFQGSGANVLTF. CDR3 coding DNA: TGCGCCAGCAGCTTCCAGGGTTCCGGGGCCAACGTCCTGACTTTC.

This chain links TRBV11-2 with TRBJ1-2; D ambiguous. CDR1 is SGHAT, CDR2 FQNNGV, per germline. The V gene lost 2 bases and the J gene lost 8 bases, with 12 bases spanning the gap. This CDR3 is 13 amino acids long. The CDR3 spells CASSLKLNGGYTF. CDR3 sequence (DNA): TGTGCCAGCAGCTTAAAGCTTAACGGGGGCTACACCTTC.

The gene calls are TRBV2 and TRBJ1-2; 7 bases line up with TRBD1. CDR1 is SNHLY, CDR2 FYNNEI, per germline. There are 14 residues in the CDR3. The ends lost 7 bases at V and 4 bases at J; junction bases unmatched: 9. CDR3 sequence reads: CASTRTGPSYGYTF. The CDR3 DNA sequence: TGTGCCAGCACTCGGACAGGTCCTTCCTATGGCTACACCTTC.

The chain combines TRBV9 with TRBJ2-5; D gene ambiguous. The CDR3 loop spans 12 amino acids. Germline V gene lookup returns CDR1 SGDLS and CDR2 YYNGEE. Trimming removed 1 base from V and 3 bases from J, with 4 bases in between. The CDR3 is CASSVSEETQYF. The CDR3 DNA sequence: TGTGCCAGCAGCGTATCTGAAGAGACCCAGTACTTC. Together with reference TRBV9 and TRBJ2-5, the CDR3 gives the full variable domain: DSGVTQTPKHLITATGQRVTLRCSPRSGDLSVYWYQQSLDQGLQFLIQYYNGEERAKGNILERFSAQQFPDLHSELNLSSLELGDSALYFCASSVSEETQYFGPGTRLLVL.

V is TRBV14 and J is TRBJ2-7, with D possibly being TRBD2 (6 bases). V was clipped by 0 bases and J by 3 bases, with 18 bases between them. The CDR3 is 17 residues long. CDR1 SGHDN and CDR2 FVKESK come from the germline V gene. CDR3 sequence: CASSQDGTVGLRYEQYF. CDR3 nucleotides: TGTGCCAGCAGCCAAGATGGGACTGTCGGGCTTCGCTACGAGCAGTACTTC.

This clone occurred a few times. V and J are TRBV6-5 and TRBJ2-4; D gene ambiguous. Germline CDR1 and CDR2: MNHEY and SVGAGI. The V gene lost 6 bases and the J gene lost 3 bases, with 15 bases spanning the gap. The CDR3 loop spans 15 amino acids. The CDR3, as DNA: TGTGCCAGCAGCAAGCTCCCAGGACGCAAAAACATTCAGTACTTC. Amino acids: CASSKLPGRKNIQYF.

This clone has a handful of counts. The J gene is TRBJ2-7, the V gene TRBV7-3; D unresolved. Trimming pared 4 bases from V and 7 bases from J, leaving 8 bases between. Per the germline V gene, CDR1 is SGHTA and CDR2 is FQGTGA. CDR3 length: 11 amino acids. CDR3 sequence (DNA): TGTGCCAGCAGCTCCGACCGGGAGCAGTACTTC. It encodes CASSSDREQYF.

This clone was counted only a few times. This chain connects TRBV11-2 to TRBJ2-6; D gene uncertain. Germline assignment: CDR1 SGHAT and CDR2 FQNNGV. Trimming removed 5 bases from V and 0 bases from J, with 8 bases in between. The CDR3 is 15 residues long. CDR3 loop: CASSVSFSGANVLTF. CDR3 DNA: TGTGCCAGCAGCGTCAGCTTCTCTGGGGCCAACGTCCTGACTTTC.

V gene TRBV15 combines with J gene TRBJ1-2; D uncertain. Germline values: CDR1 LNHNV, CDR2 YYDKDF (reference sequence). V was shortened by 1 base and J by 7 bases, with 7 bases between the two germline ends. The CDR3 runs to 12 residues. CDR3 sequence reads: CATSRGGTGYTF. The CDR3 DNA follows: TGTGCCACCAGCAGAGGAGGAACTGGCTACACCTTC. Together with reference TRBV15 and TRBJ1-2, the CDR3 gives the full variable domain: DAMVIQNPRYQVTQFGKPVTLSCSQTLNHNVMYWYQQKSSQAPKLLFHYYDKDFNNEADTPDNFQSRRPNTSFCFLDIRSPGLGDTAMYLCATSRGGTGYTFGSGTRLTVV.

This clone appeared a few times. Other DNA sequences in this sample translate to the same CDR3. This chain links TRBV30 with TRBJ1-3; D unclear. The CDR3 runs 13 residues. Trimming took 0 bases from V and 4 from J, leaving 7 bases between them. Germline CDR1 reads GTSNPN; CDR2 reads SVGIG (reference sequence). This CDR3 reads CAWSVGGGNTIYF. In DNA, the CDR3 is TGTGCCTGGAGTGTCGGCGGGGGAAACACCATATATTTT.

The chain recombines TRBV28 with TRBJ2-7; 10 bases agree with TRBD1. Germline V lookup: CDR1 MDHEN, CDR2 SYDVKM. V gave up 5 bases and J gave up 6 bases; unmatched junction bases: 13. The CDR3 has 16 residues. The CDR3 DNA is TGTGCCAGCAGTCCCTCCCGGACAGGGGGGATGAGCGAGCAGTACTTC. It encodes CASSPSRTGGMSEQYF. Full variable domain (rest looked up from reference TRBV28 and TRBJ2-7): DVKVTQSSRYLVKRTGEKVFLECVQDMDHENMFWYRQDPGLGLRLIYFSYDVKMKEKGDIPEGYSVSREKKERFSLILESASTNQTSMYLCASSPSRTGGMSEQYFGPGTRLTVT.

This rearrangement joins TRBV10-3 to TRBJ2-2; D is unclear. V shed 0 bases and J shed 7 bases, with 6 bases lying between them. This CDR3 has 13 residues. The germline gives CDR1 ENHRY, CDR2 SYGVKD. The CDR3 spells CAISESSIGELFF. The CDR3 coding sequence is TGTGCCATCAGTGAGTCTAGCATCGGGGAGCTGTTTTTT.

This clone was counted at least ten times. The chain has TRBV14 and TRBJ2-4, with D perhaps matching TRBD2 (6 bases). Germline V lookup: CDR1 SGHDN, CDR2 FVKESK. V gave up 5 bases and J gave up 6 bases, with 17 bases separating them. The CDR3 extends over 15 amino acids. The CDR3 DNA is TGTGCCAGCAGCGCTGTTTGGAGGGGAGCAAACATTCAGTACTTC. Its protein is CASSAVWRGANIQYF.

The chain couples TRBV18 to TRBJ2-2; TRBD1 agrees at 9 bases. V lost 0 bases, J lost 10 bases, and 3 bases stayed unmatched. The germline gives CDR1 KGHSH, CDR2 LQKENI. This CDR3 is 14 amino acids long. CDR3 bases: TGTGCCAGCTCACCACCGGGACAGGGAGTGGAGCTGTTTTTT. Its protein product is CASSPPGQGVELFF.

This clone was counted only a few times. In nucleotides, the CDR3 is TGCGCCAGCAGTATACAGATTAGCACAGATACGCAGTATTTT. It yields the protein CASSIQISTDTQYF. The V call is TRBV5-1, the J call TRBJ2-3; D uncertain. The CDR3 extends over 14 amino acids. Germline CDR1 is SGHRS and CDR2 is YFSETQ. V lost 5 bases to trimming and J lost 0 bases, with 10 bases between them.

This clone has more than one count but fewer than ten. The chain uses TRBV4-3 and TRBJ1-2, with TRBD1 matching 8 bases. J was trimmed by 1 base and V by 1 base; bases with no gene match: 5. Germline-derived CDR1 and CDR2 are LGHNA and YSLEER. The CDR3 has 16 residues. The CDR3: CASSQGTGRGNYGYTF. Here the CDR3 DNA reads TGCGCCAGCAGCCAAGGGACAGGGCGGGGTAACTATGGCTACACCTTC.